The following is a TCR beta chain sequence with its context. This sample stems from a study of blood T cell repertoires in COVID-19. The data were produced by immunoSEQ multiplex PCR, yet TCRdb's version contains in-frame clones alone and is incomplete. The table has around 230,000 clones, 88% seen once. Trimming removed 0 bases at V and 4 bases at J, with 10 bases between. In germline, CDR1 is LGHDT, CDR2 YNNKEL (reference sequence). CDR3 length: 15 amino acids. The gene calls are TRBV3-1 (or the pseudogene TRBV3-2) and TRBJ1-3; D is perhaps TRBD1 (5 bases). Sequencing was carried out using PBMCs or T cells enriched from blood (not recorded which). The clonotype originates from a woman between 25 and 40 years old who had recovered from COVID-19. CDR3 in DNA: TGTGCCAGCAGCCAAGATCTGCGACAGGGAAACACCATATATTTT. Translating gives CASSQDLRQGNTIYF.